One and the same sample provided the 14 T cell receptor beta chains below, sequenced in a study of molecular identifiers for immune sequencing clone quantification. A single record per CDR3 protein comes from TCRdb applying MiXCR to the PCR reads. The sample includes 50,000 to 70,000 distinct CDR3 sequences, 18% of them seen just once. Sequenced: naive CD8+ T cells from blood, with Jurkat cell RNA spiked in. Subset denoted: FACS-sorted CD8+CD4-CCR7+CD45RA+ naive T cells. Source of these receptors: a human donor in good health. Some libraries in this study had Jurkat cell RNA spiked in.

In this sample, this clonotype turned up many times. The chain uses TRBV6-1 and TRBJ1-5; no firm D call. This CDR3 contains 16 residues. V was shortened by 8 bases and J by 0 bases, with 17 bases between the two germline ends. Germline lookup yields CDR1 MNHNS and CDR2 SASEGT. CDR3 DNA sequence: TGTGCCAGCTATACACGGCTGACTAATAGCAATCAGCCCCAGCATTTT. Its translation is CASYTRLTNSNQPQHF.

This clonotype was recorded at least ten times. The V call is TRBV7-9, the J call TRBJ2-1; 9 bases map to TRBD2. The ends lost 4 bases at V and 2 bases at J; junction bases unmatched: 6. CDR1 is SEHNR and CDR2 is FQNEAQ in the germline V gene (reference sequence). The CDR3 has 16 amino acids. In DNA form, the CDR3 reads TGTGCCAGCAGCTCAACTAGCGGGCCCCCCTACAATGAGCAGTTCTTC. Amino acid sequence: CASSSTSGPPYNEQFF. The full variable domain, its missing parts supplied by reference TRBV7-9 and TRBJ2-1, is DTGVSQNPRHKITKRGQNVTFRCDPISEHNRLYWYRQTLGQGPEFLTYFQNEAQLEKSRLLSDRFSAERPKGSFSTLEIQRTEQGDSAMYLCASSSTSGPPYNEQFFGPGTRLTVL.

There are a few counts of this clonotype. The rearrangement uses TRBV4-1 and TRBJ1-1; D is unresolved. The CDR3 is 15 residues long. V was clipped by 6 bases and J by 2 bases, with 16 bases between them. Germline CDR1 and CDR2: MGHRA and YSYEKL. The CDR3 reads CASRQTFGPNTEAFF. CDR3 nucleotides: TGCGCCAGCAGGCAAACGTTCGGCCCAAACACTGAAGCTTTCTTT.

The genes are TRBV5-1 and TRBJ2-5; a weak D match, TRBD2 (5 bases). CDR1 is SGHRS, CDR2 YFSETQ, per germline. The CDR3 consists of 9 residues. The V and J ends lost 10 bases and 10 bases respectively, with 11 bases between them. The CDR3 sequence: CAPDGGQYF. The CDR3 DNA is TGCGCCCCCGATGGAGGCCAGTACTTC.

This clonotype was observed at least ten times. CDR3 DNA sequence: TGTGCCAGCAGCTCGGGGAGAAATCAGCCCCAGCATTTT. This codes for CASSSGRNQPQHF. The chain has TRBV7-9 and TRBJ1-5; D remains ambiguous. The CDR3 has 13 amino acids. V lost 4 bases, J lost 4 bases, and 8 bases lay in between. From germline, CDR1 is SEHNR and CDR2 FQNEAQ (reference sequence). Together with reference TRBV7-9 and TRBJ1-5, the CDR3 gives the full variable domain: DTGVSQNPRHKITKRGQNVTFRCDPISEHNRLYWYRQTLGQGPEFLTYFQNEAQLEKSRLLSDRFSAERPKGSFSTLEIQRTEQGDSAMYLCASSSGRNQPQHFGDGTRLSIL.

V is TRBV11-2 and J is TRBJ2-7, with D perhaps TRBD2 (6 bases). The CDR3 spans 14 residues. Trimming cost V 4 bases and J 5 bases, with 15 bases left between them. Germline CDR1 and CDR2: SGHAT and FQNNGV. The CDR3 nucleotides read TGTGCCAGCAGCTATTACCCACCGGGGGACGAGCAGTACTTC. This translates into CASSYYPPGDEQYF.

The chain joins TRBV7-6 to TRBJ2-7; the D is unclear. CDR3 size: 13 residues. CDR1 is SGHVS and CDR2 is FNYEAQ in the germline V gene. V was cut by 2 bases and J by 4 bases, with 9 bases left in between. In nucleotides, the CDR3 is TGTGCCAGCAGCTTACATTCCGGATACGAGCAGTACTTC. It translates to CASSLHSGYEQYF.

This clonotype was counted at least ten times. The CDR3 coding sequence is TGCGCCAGCAGTGACCCGACAGGGACGCTTTTGGAGCAGTACTTC. Translation: CASSDPTGTLLEQYF. The rearrangement uses TRBV10-2 and TRBJ2-7; 7 bases agree with TRBD1. V shed 3 bases and J 7 bases; nucleotides not matched to a gene: 12. Germline-derived CDR1 and CDR2 are WSHSY and SAAADI. This CDR3 has 15 amino acids.

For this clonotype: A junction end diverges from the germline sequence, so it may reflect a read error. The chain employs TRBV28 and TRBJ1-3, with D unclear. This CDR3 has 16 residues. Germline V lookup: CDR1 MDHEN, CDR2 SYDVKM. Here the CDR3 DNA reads TGTGCCAGCAGTTCAGGCGTCTTTCGCTCTGAAAACACCATATATTTT. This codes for CASSSGVFRSENTIYF.

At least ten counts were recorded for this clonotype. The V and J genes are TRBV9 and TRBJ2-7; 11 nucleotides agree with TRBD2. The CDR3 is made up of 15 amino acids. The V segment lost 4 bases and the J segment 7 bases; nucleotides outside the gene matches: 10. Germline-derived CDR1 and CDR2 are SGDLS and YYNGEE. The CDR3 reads CASSSKTSGKMEQYF. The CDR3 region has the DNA TGTGCCAGCAGCTCCAAGACTAGCGGGAAAATGGAGCAGTACTTC. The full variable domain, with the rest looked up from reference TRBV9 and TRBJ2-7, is DSGVTQTPKHLITATGQRVTLRCSPRSGDLSVYWYQQSLDQGLQFLIQYYNGEERAKGNILERFSAQQFPDLHSELNLSSLELGDSALYFCASSSKTSGKMEQYFGPGTRLTVT.

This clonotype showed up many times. The CDR3 loop is CASSSWTSGTDQETQYF. The CDR3, as DNA: TGTGCCAGCAGCTCCTGGACTAGCGGGACTGATCAAGAGACCCAGTACTTC. The rearrangement joins TRBV11-1 to TRBJ2-5; TRBD2 aligns across 12 bases. The length of the CDR3 is 17 residues. V lost 4 bases and J lost 2; bases outside the gene matches: 8. Per the germline V gene, CDR1 is SGHAT and CDR2 is FQDESV (reference sequence).

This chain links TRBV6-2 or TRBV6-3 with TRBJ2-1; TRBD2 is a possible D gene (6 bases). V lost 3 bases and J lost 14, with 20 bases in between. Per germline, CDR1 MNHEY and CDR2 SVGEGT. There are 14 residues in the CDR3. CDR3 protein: CASSYVSGGDKEFF. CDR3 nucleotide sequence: TGTGCCAGCAGTTATGTAAGCGGCGGGGATAAGGAGTTCTTC.

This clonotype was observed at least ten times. CDR3 coding DNA: TGCAGCGTGCGGTGGACGGTTATGAACACTGAAGCTTTCTTT. Its translation is CSVRWTVMNTEAFF. The chain has TRBV29-1 and TRBJ1-1, with D uncertain. Germline V gene sequence: CDR1 SQVTM, CDR2 ANQGSEA. Trimming cost V 6 bases and J 0 bases, with 14 bases left between them. The CDR3 totals 14 residues.

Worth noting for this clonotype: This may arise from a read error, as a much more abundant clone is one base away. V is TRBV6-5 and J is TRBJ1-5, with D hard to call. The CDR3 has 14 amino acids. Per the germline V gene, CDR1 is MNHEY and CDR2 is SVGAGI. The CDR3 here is CASSEQNSNQPRHF. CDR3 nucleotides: TGTGCCAGCAGCGAACAGAATAGCAATCAGCCCCGGCATTTT.